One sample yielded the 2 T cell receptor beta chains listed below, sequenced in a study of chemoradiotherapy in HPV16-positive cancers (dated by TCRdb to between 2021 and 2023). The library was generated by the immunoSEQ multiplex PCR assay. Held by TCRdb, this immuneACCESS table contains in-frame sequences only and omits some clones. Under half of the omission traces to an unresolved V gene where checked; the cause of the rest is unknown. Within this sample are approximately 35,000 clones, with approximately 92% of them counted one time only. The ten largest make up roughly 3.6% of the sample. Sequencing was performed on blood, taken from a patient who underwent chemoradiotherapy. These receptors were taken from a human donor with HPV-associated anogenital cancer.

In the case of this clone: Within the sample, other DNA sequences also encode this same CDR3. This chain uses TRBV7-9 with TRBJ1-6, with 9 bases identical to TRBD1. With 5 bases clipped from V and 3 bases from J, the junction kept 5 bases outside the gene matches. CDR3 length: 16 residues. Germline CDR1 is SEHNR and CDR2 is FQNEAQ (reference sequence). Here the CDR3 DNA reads TGTGCCAGCAGCCTTGGACAGGGGTTCTATAATTCACCCCTCCACTTT. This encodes CASSLGQGFYNSPLHF.

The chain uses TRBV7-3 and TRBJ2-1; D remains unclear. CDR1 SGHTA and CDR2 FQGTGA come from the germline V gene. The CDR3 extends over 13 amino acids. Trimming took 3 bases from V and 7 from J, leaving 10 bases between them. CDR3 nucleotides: TGTGCCAGCAGCTTGGCCCCGTCGAATGAGCAGTTCTTC. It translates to CASSLAPSNEQFF.